A selection of T cell receptor beta chains follows, all from one sample in a study of blood T cell repertoires in COVID-19. This table comes from immunoSEQ multiplex PCR, and its TCRdb copy is limited to in-frame clones, with some not included. The table has more than 200,000 clones, around 81% seen once. Sequencing was carried out using PBMCs or T cells enriched from blood (not recorded which). The receptors derive from a woman aged 40 to 50 with acute COVID-19. The CDR3 runs from the conserved cysteine through the conserved F or W. Fields, in order: D gene, J gene, V gene, clone size, CDR3 DNA, CDR3 protein. D genes are given only for firm matches. A row's size may be missing; if present it is once, few, many or a size class.

>TRBD1|TRBJ1-4|TRBV5-5|NA
TGTGCCAGCAGCTGGAGGACAGGGGGGGAAGAAAAACTGTTTTTT
CASSWRTGGEEKLFF
>TRBD1|TRBJ1-5|TRBV2|NA
TGTGCCAGCACTCCGACAGGGGGCGGTCAGCCCCAGCATTTT
CASTPTGGGQPQHF
>TRBD1|TRBJ1-5|TRBV15|few
TGTGCCACCAGCATCACAGGGGTCGGTCAGCCCCAGCATTTT
CATSITGVGQPQHF
>TRBD1|TRBJ1-4|TRBV25-1|NA
TGTGCCAGCAGGGACCGGACAGGGGCGGCTGAAAAACTGTTTTTT
CASRDRTGAAEKLFF
>TRBD1|TRBJ2-3|TRBV7-8|NA
TGTGCCAGCAGCCACTGGGACAGGGGGACGACAGATACGCAGTATTTT
CASSHWDRGTTDTQYF
>TRBD2|TRBJ2-3|TRBV3-1/TRBV3-2|NA
TGTGCCAGCAGCCACCGACTAGCGGGGGGGCCGAGTGATACGCAGTATTTT
CASSHRLAGGPSDTQYF
>TRBD1|TRBJ1-1|TRBV7-9|NA
TGTGCCAGCAGCCGAGCAGGGGGAAGGGGTCTGAACACTGAAGCTTTCTTT
CASSRAGGRGLNTEAFF
>TRBD2|TRBJ2-3|TRBV5-1|NA
TGCGCCAGCAGCTTGGAAGGGAGGGAGGTAGATACGCAGTATTTT
CASSLEGREVDTQYF
>TRBD1|TRBJ1-1|TRBV10-3|NA
TGTGCCATCAGTGAGCCGGGACAGGGGAGGGGTAAGACTGAAGCTTTCTTT
CAISEPGQGRGKTEAFF
>NA|TRBJ1-1|TRBV30|few
TGTGCTCACGACAGGTCTTCTGAAGCTTTCTTT
CAHDRSSEAFF
>TRBD1|TRBJ1-5|TRBV30|NA
TGTGCCTGGAGTGTACGACTTTTCGGGACAGGGTCCAATCAGCCCCAGCATTTT
CAWSVRLFGTGSNQPQHF
>TRBD2|TRBJ2-7|TRBV25-1|NA
TGTGCCAGCTCGGCGGGAGGCTCCTACGAGCAGTACTTC
CASSAGGSYEQYF
>TRBD1|TRBJ1-1|TRBV5-5|NA
TGTGCCAGCAGCTGGAGGACAGGCGCCATGAACACTGAAGCTTTCTTT
CASSWRTGAMNTEAFF
>NA|TRBJ1-4|TRBV3-1/TRBV3-2|many
TGTGCCAGCAGCCAATTGAGGGGGACTAGTGAAAAACTGTTTTTT
CASSQLRGTSEKLFF
>TRBD2|TRBJ2-1|TRBV27|NA
TGTGCCAGCAGTCCCCCGGGACAGGGAATCCTAGCGGGGGGTTACAATGAGCAGTTCTTC
CASSPPGQGILAGGYNEQFF
>NA|TRBJ1-2|TRBV18|NA
TGTGCCAGCTCACCAGGGCAGACCTTTAGTGGCTACACCTTC
CASSPGQTFSGYTF
>NA|TRBJ2-7|TRBV6-5|NA
TGTGCCAGCAGCCGTCCGGGACTGGCAGCCTACGAGCAGTACTTC
CASSRPGLAAYEQYF
>NA|TRBJ2-1|TRBV4-3|NA
TGCGCCAGCAGCCAAGAAATGAGGCTACTATCCTACAATGAGCAGTTCTTC
CASSQEMRLLSYNEQFF
>NA|TRBJ1-5|TRBV6-5|once
TGTGCCAGCACACCTAATCGACCAGGGCCGCAGCCCCAGCATTTT
CASTPNRPGPQPQHF
>TRBD2|TRBJ2-3|TRBV24-1|NA
TGTGCCACCAGTTCGCCCCGGAGGACTAGCGGGGGGGCCGGGTGGACAGATACGCAGTATTTT
CATSSPRRTSGGAGWTDTQYF